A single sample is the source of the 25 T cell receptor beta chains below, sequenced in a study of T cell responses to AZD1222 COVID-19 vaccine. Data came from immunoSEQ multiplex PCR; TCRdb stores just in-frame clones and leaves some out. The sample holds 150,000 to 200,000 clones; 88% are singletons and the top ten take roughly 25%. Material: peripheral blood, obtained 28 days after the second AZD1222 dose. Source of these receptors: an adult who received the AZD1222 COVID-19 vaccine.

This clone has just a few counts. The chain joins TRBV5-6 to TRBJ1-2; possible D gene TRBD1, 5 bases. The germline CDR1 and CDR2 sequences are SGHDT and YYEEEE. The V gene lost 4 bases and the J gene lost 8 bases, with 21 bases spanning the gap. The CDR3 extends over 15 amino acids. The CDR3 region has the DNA TGTGCCAGCAGCCCCCCCGGGACGGCACCCGGGGGCTACACCTTC. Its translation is CASSPPGTAPGGYTF.

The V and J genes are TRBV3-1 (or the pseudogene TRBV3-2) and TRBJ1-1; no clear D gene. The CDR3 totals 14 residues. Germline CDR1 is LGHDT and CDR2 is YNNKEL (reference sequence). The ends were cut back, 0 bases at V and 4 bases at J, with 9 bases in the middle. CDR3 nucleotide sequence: TGTGCCAGCAGCCAAGATGGTATGGGCACTGAAGCTTTCTTT. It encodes CASSQDGMGTEAFF.

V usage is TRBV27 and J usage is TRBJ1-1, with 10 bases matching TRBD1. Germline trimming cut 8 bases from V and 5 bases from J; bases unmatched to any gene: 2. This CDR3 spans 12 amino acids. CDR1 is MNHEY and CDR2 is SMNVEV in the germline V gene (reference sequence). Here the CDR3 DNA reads TGTGCCAGCTGGACAGGGGGGACTGAAGCTTTCTTT. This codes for CASWTGGTEAFF.

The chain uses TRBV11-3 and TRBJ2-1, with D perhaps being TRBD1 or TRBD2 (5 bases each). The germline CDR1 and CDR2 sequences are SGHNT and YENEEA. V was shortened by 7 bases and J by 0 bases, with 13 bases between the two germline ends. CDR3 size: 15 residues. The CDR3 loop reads CASKIAGSSYNEQFF. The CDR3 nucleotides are TGTGCCAGCAAGATCGCAGGGAGCTCCTACAATGAGCAGTTCTTC.

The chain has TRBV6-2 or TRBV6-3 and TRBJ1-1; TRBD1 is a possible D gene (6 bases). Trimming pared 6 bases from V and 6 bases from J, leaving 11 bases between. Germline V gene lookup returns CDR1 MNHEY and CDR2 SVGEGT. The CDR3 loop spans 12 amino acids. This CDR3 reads CASSPTGPEAFF. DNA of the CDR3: TGTGCCAGCAGCCCGACAGGCCCTGAAGCTTTCTTT.

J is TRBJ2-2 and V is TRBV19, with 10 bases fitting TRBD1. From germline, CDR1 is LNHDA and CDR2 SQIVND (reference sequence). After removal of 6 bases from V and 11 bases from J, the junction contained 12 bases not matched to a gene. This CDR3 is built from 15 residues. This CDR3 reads CASRPGTGVPSELFF. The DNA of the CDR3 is TGTGCCAGTAGACCCGGGACAGGGGTCCCGTCTGAGCTGTTTTTT.

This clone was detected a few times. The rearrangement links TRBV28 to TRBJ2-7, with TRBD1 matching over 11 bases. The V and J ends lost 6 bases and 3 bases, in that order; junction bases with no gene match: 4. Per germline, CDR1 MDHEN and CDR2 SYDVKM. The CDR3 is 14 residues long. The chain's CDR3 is CASSKDRGLYEQYF. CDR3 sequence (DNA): TGTGCCAGCAGCAAGGACAGGGGGCTCTACGAGCAGTACTTC.

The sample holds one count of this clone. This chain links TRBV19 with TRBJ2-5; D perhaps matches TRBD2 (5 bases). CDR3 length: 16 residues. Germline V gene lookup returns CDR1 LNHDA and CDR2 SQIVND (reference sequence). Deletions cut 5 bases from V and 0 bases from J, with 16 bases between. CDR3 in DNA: TGTGCCAGTAGTCCTGTGAGAGGGCCGCACCAAGAGACCCAGTACTTC. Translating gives CASSPVRGPHQETQYF.

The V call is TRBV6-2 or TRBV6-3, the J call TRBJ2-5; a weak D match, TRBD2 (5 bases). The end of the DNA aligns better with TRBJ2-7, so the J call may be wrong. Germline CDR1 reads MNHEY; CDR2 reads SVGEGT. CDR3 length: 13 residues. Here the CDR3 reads CASSGDSVYEQYF. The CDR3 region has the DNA TGTGCCAGCAGTGGGGATAGCGTCTACGAGCAGTACTTC.

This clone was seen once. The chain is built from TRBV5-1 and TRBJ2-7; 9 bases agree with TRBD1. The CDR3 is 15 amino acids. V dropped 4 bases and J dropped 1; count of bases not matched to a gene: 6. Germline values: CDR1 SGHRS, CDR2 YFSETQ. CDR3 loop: CASSTGTGMSYEQYF. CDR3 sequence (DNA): TGCGCCAGCAGCACCGGGACAGGGATGTCCTACGAGCAGTACTTC.

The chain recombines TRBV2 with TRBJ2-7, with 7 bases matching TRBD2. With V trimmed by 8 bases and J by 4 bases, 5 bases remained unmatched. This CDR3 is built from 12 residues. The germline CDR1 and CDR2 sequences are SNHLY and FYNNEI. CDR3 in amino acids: CASWGGSYEQYF. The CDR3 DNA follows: TGTGCCAGCTGGGGCGGGAGTTACGAGCAGTACTTC. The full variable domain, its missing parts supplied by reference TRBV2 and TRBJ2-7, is EPEVTQTPSHQVTQMGQEVILRCVPISNHLYFYWYRQILGQKVEFLVSFYNNEISEKSEIFDDQFSVERPDGSNFTLKIRSTKLEDSAMYFCASWGGSYEQYFGPGTRLTVT.

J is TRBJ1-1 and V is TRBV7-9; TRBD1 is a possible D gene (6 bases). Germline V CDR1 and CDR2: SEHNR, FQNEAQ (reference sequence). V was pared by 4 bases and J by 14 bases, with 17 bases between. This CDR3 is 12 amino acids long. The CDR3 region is CASSSRGGPQFF. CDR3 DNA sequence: TGTGCCAGCAGCTCCCGAGGGGGGCCCCAATTCTTT.

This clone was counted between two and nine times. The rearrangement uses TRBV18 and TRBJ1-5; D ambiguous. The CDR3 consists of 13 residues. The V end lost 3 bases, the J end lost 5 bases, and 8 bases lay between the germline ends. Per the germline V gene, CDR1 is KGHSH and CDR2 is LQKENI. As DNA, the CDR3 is TGTGCCAGCTCACCCGGGCAGGATCAGCCCCAGCATTTT. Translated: CASSPGQDQPQHF.

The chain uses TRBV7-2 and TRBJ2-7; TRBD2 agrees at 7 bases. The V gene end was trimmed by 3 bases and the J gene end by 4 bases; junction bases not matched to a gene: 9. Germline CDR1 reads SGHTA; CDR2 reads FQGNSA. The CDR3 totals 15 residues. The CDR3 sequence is CASSLAAGAQYEQYF. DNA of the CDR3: TGTGCCAGCAGCTTGGCCGCGGGAGCTCAGTACGAGCAGTACTTC. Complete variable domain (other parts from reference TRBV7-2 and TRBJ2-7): GAGVSQSPSNKVTEKGKDVELRCDPISGHTALYWYRQSLGQGLEFLIYFQGNSAPDKSGLPSDRFSAERTGGSVSTLTIQRTQQEDSAVYLCASSLAAGAQYEQYFGPGTRLTVT.

The CDR3 bases are TGTGCCATCAGTGAGCCACGACAGCAAGAGACCCAGTACTTC. Its protein product is CAISEPRQQETQYF. The V and J genes are TRBV10-3 and TRBJ2-5, with TRBD1 as a possible D gene (5 bases). Germline lookup yields CDR1 ENHRY and CDR2 SYGVKD. This CDR3 spans 14 amino acids. V lost 2 bases, J lost 2 bases, and 9 bases lay in between.

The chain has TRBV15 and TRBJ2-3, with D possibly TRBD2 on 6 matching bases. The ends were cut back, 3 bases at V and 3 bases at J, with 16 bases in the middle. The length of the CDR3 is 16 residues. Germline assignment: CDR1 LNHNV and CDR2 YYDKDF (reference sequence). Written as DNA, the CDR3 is TGTGCCACCAGCAGCCCCCAAGGGCGGGAAACAGATACGCAGTATTTT. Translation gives CATSSPQGRETDTQYF.

The chain's CDR3 is CASSPGPLPGYGYTF. The CDR3 DNA sequence: TGTGCCAGCAGCCCCGGGCCCCTACCGGGGTATGGCTACACCTTC. The rearrangement uses TRBV6-5 and TRBJ1-2; D call uncertain. Trimming pared 6 bases from V and 5 bases from J, leaving 19 bases between. Germline lookup yields CDR1 MNHEY and CDR2 SVGAGI. The CDR3 runs 15 residues.

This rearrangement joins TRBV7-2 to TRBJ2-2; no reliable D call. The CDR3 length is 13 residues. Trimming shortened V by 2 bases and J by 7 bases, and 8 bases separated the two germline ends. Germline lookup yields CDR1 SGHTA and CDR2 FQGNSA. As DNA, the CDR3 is TGTGCCAGCAGCTTAATTACGTACGGGGAGCTGTTTTTT. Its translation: CASSLITYGELFF.

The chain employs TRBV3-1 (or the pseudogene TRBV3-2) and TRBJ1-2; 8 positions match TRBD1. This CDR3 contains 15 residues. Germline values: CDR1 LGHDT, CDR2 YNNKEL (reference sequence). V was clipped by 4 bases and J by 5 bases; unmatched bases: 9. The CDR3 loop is CASSPWTGKGYGYTF. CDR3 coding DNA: TGTGCCAGCAGCCCTTGGACAGGGAAAGGATATGGCTACACCTTC.

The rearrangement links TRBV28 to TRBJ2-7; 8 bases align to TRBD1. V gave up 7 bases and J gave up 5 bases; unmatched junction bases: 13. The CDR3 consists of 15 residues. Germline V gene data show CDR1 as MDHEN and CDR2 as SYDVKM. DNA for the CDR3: TGTGCCAGCATCACTCAGGGGGCCCTAATGAACGAGCAGTACTTC. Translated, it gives CASITQGALMNEQYF.

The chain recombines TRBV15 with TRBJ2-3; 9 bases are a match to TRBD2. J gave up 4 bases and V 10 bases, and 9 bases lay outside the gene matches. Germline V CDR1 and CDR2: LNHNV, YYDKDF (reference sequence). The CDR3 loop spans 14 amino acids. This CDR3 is CASRAGGLADTQYF. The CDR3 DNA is TGTGCCAGTAGGGCGGGAGGGCTTGCAGATACGCAGTATTTT.

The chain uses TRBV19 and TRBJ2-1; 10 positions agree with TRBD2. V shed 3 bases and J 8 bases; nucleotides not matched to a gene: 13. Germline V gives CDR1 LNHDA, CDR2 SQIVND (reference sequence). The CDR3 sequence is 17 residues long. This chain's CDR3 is CASSIGAASGRRDEQFF. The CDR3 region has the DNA TGTGCCAGTAGTATTGGTGCGGCTAGCGGGAGAAGAGATGAGCAGTTCTTC.

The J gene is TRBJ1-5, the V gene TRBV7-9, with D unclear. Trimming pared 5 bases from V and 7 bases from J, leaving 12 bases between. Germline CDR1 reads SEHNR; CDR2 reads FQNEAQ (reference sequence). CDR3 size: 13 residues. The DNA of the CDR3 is TGTGCCAGCAGCCCGACGGTGTTACAGCCCCAGCATTTT. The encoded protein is CASSPTVLQPQHF. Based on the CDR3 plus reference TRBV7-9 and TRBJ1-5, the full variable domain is DTGVSQNPRHKITKRGQNVTFRCDPISEHNRLYWYRQTLGQGPEFLTYFQNEAQLEKSRLLSDRFSAERPKGSFSTLEIQRTEQGDSAMYLCASSPTVLQPQHFGDGTRLSIL.

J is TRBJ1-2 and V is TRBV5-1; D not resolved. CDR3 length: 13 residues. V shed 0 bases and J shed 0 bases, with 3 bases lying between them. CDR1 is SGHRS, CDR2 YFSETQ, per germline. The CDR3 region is CASSLVANYGYTF. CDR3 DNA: TGCGCCAGCAGCTTGGTTGCTAACTATGGCTACACCTTC.

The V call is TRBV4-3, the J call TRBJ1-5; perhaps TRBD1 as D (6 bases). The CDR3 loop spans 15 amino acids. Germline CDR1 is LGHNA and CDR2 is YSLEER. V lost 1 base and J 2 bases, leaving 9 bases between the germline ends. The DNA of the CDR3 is TGCGCCAGCAGCCAAGGGACAGCGGGCAATCAGCCCCAGCATTTT. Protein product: CASSQGTAGNQPQHF.